This T cell receptor beta chain was captured by sequencing in a study of high-grade serous ovarian cancer treatment subgroups. About the study: Samples averaged 14,192 reads and 6,900 or so unique TCR beta rearrangements.

The tumor samples were collected prior to definitive surgery or chemotherapy. TCRdb's table, derived via immunoSEQ multiplex PCR, lists solely in-frame clones and lacks some. The data hold approximately 5,700 clones, with about 70% observed a single time. The V and J ends lost 8 bases and 1 base, in that order; junction bases with no gene match: 4. This CDR3 has 14 residues. CDR1 is LGHNA and CDR2 is YSLEER in the germline V gene. The sample consisted of tumor tissue. The chain employs TRBV4-3 and TRBJ1-1, with 10 positions matching TRBD1. The TCR sequence derives from a human patient with high-grade serous ovarian cancer. The CDR3 region has the DNA TGCGCCAGCGGCTGGGACAGGGGGAACACTGAAGCTTTCTTT. The encoded protein is CASGWDRGNTEAFF.